This entry lists 31 T cell receptor beta chains sequenced from one sample in a study of cytomegalovirus exposure and HLA in healthy donors. Primers: 60 Vbeta forward and 13 Jbeta reverse. TCRdb's copy holds only in-frame clones and misses some; the assay was immunoSEQ multiplex PCR. In total, the table holds some 75,000 clones. The sequencing sample was made of PBMCs. These receptors were obtained from a boy aged 10-17 years in good health and CMV-seronegative.

The chain uses TRBV9 and TRBJ1-3, with D tentatively TRBD1 (6 bases). Germline values: CDR1 SGDLS, CDR2 YYNGEE. V gave up 4 bases and J gave up 0 bases, with 11 bases separating them. The CDR3 covers 15 residues. The CDR3 sequence: CASSTGYGSGNTIYF. The CDR3 DNA reads as TGTGCCAGCAGCACAGGGTACGGCTCTGGAAACACCATATATTTT.

The genes are TRBV13 and TRBJ2-2, with D unresolved. CDR1 is PRHDT, CDR2 FYEKMQ, per germline (reference sequence). This CDR3 has 13 residues. Between the trimmed V and J ends, which lost 1 base and 6 bases, there was a span of 6 bases. The CDR3 coding sequence is TGTGCCAGCAGCTTAGTGAGGTCCGGGGAGCTGTTTTTT. Protein product: CASSLVRSGELFF.

V is TRBV5-1 and J is TRBJ2-5; TRBD2 matches 10 bases. After removal of 2 bases from V and 2 bases from J, the junction contained 0 bases not matched to a gene. The CDR3 length is 14 residues. Germline CDR1 is SGHRS and CDR2 is YFSETQ. The CDR3 nucleotides read TGCGCCAGCAGCTTAGCGGGGGGGCAAGAGACCCAGTACTTC. Encoded protein: CASSLAGGQETQYF. Together with reference TRBV5-1 and TRBJ2-5, the CDR3 gives the full variable domain: KAGVTQTPRYLIKTRGQQVTLSCSPISGHRSVSWYQQTPGQGLQFLFEYFSETQRNKGNFPGRFSGRQFSNSRSEMNVSTLELGDSALYLCASSLAGGQETQYFGPGTRLLVL.

The J gene is TRBJ2-3, the V gene TRBV6-4, with D uncertain. Germline CDR1 is MRHNA and CDR2 is SNTAGT. This CDR3 is built from 15 residues. Deletions cut 3 bases from V and 0 bases from J, with 10 bases between. The CDR3 here is CASSETEFSTDTQYF. CDR3 in DNA: TGTGCCAGCAGTGAAACCGAGTTTAGCACAGATACGCAGTATTTT.

This sequence joins TRBV7-9 and TRBJ1-1, with 7 bases that match TRBD1. Trimming at V came to 5 bases and at J to 7 bases, leaving 7 bases not matched to a gene. This CDR3 is built from 13 residues. CDR1 SEHNR and CDR2 FQNEAQ come from the germline V gene (reference sequence). The CDR3 DNA reads TGTGCCAGCAGCGAACAGGGGCAAGGTGAAGCTTTCTTT. Its protein product is CASSEQGQGEAFF.

J is TRBJ2-7 and V is TRBV30, with TRBD1 matching 8 bases. The trim removed 1 base at V and 3 bases at J, leaving 5 bases unmatched. This CDR3 region has 14 residues. The germline V gene has CDR1 GTSNPN and CDR2 SVGIG (reference sequence). The chain's CDR3 is CAWSAGTGDYEQYF. The CDR3 DNA follows: TGTGCCTGGAGTGCAGGGACAGGAGACTACGAGCAGTACTTC.

The CDR3 sequence is CASSEGPGGTTEAFF. The CDR3 DNA reads TGTGCCAGCAGTGAAGGCCCCGGGGGGACCACTGAAGCTTTCTTT. The gene calls are TRBV6-1 and TRBJ1-1; TRBD1 might be the D (5 bases). The germline V gene has CDR1 MNHNS and CDR2 SASEGT. The length of the CDR3 is 15 residues. V shed 1 base and J shed 4 bases, with 13 bases lying between them.

This rearrangement joins TRBV5-1 to TRBJ1-5; 7 positions agree with TRBD1. CDR1 SGHRS and CDR2 YFSETQ come from the germline V gene. The J segment lost 7 bases and the V segment lost 4 bases, leaving 5 bases of the junction unmatched. This CDR3 has 13 amino acids. CDR3 DNA sequence: TGCGCCAGCAGCGTAGGGGGCGGGCAGCCCCAGCATTTT. The encoded protein is CASSVGGGQPQHF. Full variable domain (remainder filled in from reference TRBV5-1 and TRBJ1-5): KAGVTQTPRYLIKTRGQQVTLSCSPISGHRSVSWYQQTPGQGLQFLFEYFSETQRNKGNFPGRFSGRQFSNSRSEMNVSTLELGDSALYLCASSVGGGQPQHFGDGTRLSIL.

V usage is TRBV5-1 and J usage is TRBJ2-5; 11 nucleotides agree with TRBD2. Germline assignment: CDR1 SGHRS and CDR2 YFSETQ. The CDR3 extends over 18 amino acids. V shed 3 bases, J shed 2 bases, and the junction held 12 bases outside the gene matches. CDR3 protein: CASSSPASGRSRQETQYF. In nucleotides, the CDR3 is TGCGCCAGCAGCTCTCCGGCTAGCGGGAGGTCCCGACAAGAGACCCAGTACTTC. Based on the CDR3 plus reference TRBV5-1 and TRBJ2-5, the full variable domain is KAGVTQTPRYLIKTRGQQVTLSCSPISGHRSVSWYQQTPGQGLQFLFEYFSETQRNKGNFPGRFSGRQFSNSRSEMNVSTLELGDSALYLCASSSPASGRSRQETQYFGPGTRLLVL.

The CDR3 sequence: CSVEVNRGDTQYF. The CDR3 region has the DNA TGCAGCGTTGAAGTCAACAGGGGAGATACGCAGTATTTT. The V gene is TRBV29-1, the J gene TRBJ2-3; 7 bases map to TRBD1. CDR1 SQVTM and CDR2 ANQGSEA come from the germline V gene. The J segment lost 5 bases and the V segment lost 1 base, leaving 3 bases of the junction unmatched. This CDR3 comprises 13 residues.

This sequence joins TRBV27 and TRBJ1-5; unclear D gene. Germline loops: CDR1 MNHEY, CDR2 SMNVEV (reference sequence). The CDR3 spans 10 residues. For the CDR3, the DNA is TGTCCCCGGGTGAGTCAGCCCCAGCATTTT. Its protein product is CPRVSQPQHF.

The gene calls are TRBV6-5 and TRBJ2-7; TRBD1 agrees at 8 bases. Germline CDR1 MNHEY, CDR2 SVGAGI. The CDR3 is 15 amino acids. The V and J ends lost 6 bases and 1 base, in that order; junction bases with no gene match: 8. This CDR3 is CASRPGQGLSYEQYF. The DNA of the CDR3 is TGTGCCAGCAGACCCGGACAGGGTTTATCCTACGAGCAGTACTTC.

Of note for this clone: Other DNA sequences within the sample encode an identical CDR3. The V call is TRBV6-6, the J call TRBJ1-6; 8 bases map to TRBD1. This CDR3 is built from 13 residues. V shed 5 bases and J 7 bases; nucleotides not matched to a gene: 1. Germline CDR1 reads MNHNY; CDR2 reads SVGAGI (reference sequence). The chain's CDR3 is CASSRDRNSPLHF. In nucleotides, the CDR3 is TGTGCCAGCAGTCGGGACAGGAATTCACCCCTCCACTTT.

The chain carries TRBV5-4 and TRBJ2-3; D uncertain. The germline gives CDR1 SGHNT, CDR2 YYREEE (reference sequence). This CDR3 is 16 amino acids long. Trimming shortened V by 1 base and J by 1 base, and 13 bases separated the two germline ends. The CDR3 DNA is TGTGCCAGCAGCTTGCAGGCGCGTACTGGCACAGATACGCAGTATTTT. This translates into CASSLQARTGTDTQYF.

V usage is TRBV6-5 and J usage is TRBJ1-1; D remains unclear. The CDR3 extends over 13 amino acids. V lost 4 bases, J lost 8 bases, and 14 bases lay in between. From germline, CDR1 is MNHEY and CDR2 SVGAGI. This CDR3 is CASSLAAPPEAFF. In DNA, the CDR3 is TGTGCCAGCAGTTTAGCGGCCCCACCCGAAGCTTTCTTT.

A note on this clone: Sequence at one end of the junction differs from germline and may be a read error. The chain uses TRBV5-1 and TRBJ2-1; tentatively, D is TRBD2 (5 bases). This CDR3 is built from 16 residues. Germline V lookup: CDR1 SGHRS, CDR2 YFSETQ. The CDR3 spells CASSLITGSSDNEQFF. The CDR3 region has the DNA TGCGCCAGCAGCTTGATTACGGGGAGCTCCGACAATGAGCAGTTCTTC.

The J gene is TRBJ2-7, the V gene TRBV19; D possibly corresponds to TRBD2 (6 bases). Trimming stripped 5 bases from V and 1 base from J, with 36 bases between. Germline V gene lookup returns CDR1 LNHDA and CDR2 SQIVND (reference sequence). This CDR3 comprises 22 residues. DNA for the CDR3: TGTGCCAGTAGTCCTCTTCCCATTTTCCCCACTTCGACTAGGGATAAATCCTACGAGCAGTACTTC. Protein sequence: CASSPLPIFPTSTRDKSYEQYF.

J is TRBJ1-2 and V is TRBV29-1; 7 positions match TRBD1. The CDR3 covers 11 residues. The germline V gene has CDR1 SQVTM and CDR2 ANQGSEA. Here the CDR3 DNA reads TGCAGTACAGGGGCCGCGGGTCGCTACACCTTC. This encodes CSTGAAGRYTF.

The chain is built from TRBV11-3 and TRBJ2-2, with D maybe TRBD1 (5 bases). Germline CDR1 SGHNT, CDR2 YENEEA. This CDR3 spans 13 amino acids. V was clipped by 5 bases and J by 3 bases, with 7 bases between them. CDR3 protein: CASSAQDTGELFF. CDR3 coding DNA: TGTGCCAGCAGCGCACAGGACACCGGGGAGCTGTTTTTT.

The chain links TRBV6-1 to TRBJ2-5, with 7 bases fitting TRBD2. CDR3 length: 13 residues. The V gene end was trimmed by 2 bases and the J gene end by 5 bases; junction bases not matched to a gene: 2. Germline V gene sequence: CDR1 MNHNS, CDR2 SASEGT. CDR3 in amino acids: CASSELGGETQYF. The CDR3 coding sequence is TGTGCCAGCAGTGAATTGGGGGGGGAGACCCAGTACTTC.

This chain uses TRBV7-2 with TRBJ2-5; 8 nucleotides agree with TRBD1. Losses at the gene ends were 2 bases for V and 5 bases for J; bases not matched to a gene: 1. The CDR3 is made up of 13 amino acids. Per the germline V gene, CDR1 is SGHTA and CDR2 is FQGNSA. The CDR3 region is CASSLWDRETQYF. The DNA of the CDR3 is TGTGCCAGCAGCTTATGGGACAGGGAGACCCAGTACTTC.

The V and J genes are TRBV18 and TRBJ2-7; D call uncertain. V gave up 4 bases and J gave up 0 bases, with 10 bases separating them. The germline V gene encodes CDR1 KGHSH and CDR2 LQKENI. The CDR3 runs 14 residues. In DNA form, the CDR3 reads TGTGCCAGCTCACTATCCGACACCTCCTACGAGCAGTACTTC. Translated: CASSLSDTSYEQYF.

As regards this clone: Other DNA sequences in this sample translate to the same CDR3. V usage is TRBV30 and J usage is TRBJ1-6, with D maybe TRBD1 (5 bases). Deletions cut 3 bases from V and 5 bases from J, with 17 bases between. The V gene's germline CDR1 is GTSNPN and CDR2 SVGIG (reference sequence). The CDR3 consists of 16 residues. CDR3 bases: TGTGCCTGGAGAGCCCCAGGGTGGTCGGATAATTCACCCCTCCACTTT. It translates to CAWRAPGWSDNSPLHF.

The chain is built from TRBV5-1 and TRBJ1-1, with D unresolved. CDR1 is SGHRS and CDR2 is YFSETQ in the germline V gene. The V gene lost 4 bases and the J gene lost 6 bases, with 13 bases spanning the gap. This CDR3 has 13 amino acids. CDR3 loop: CASSTWPGAEAFF. The CDR3 DNA reads as TGCGCCAGCAGCACATGGCCCGGGGCTGAAGCTTTCTTT.

V usage is TRBV7-2 and J usage is TRBJ1-1, with D perhaps matching TRBD1 (5 bases). Germline-derived CDR1 and CDR2 are SGHTA and FQGNSA. V gave up 3 bases and J gave up 0 bases, with 5 bases separating them. This CDR3 has 13 residues. The CDR3 is CASSLTVNTEAFF. DNA of the CDR3: TGTGCCAGCAGCTTGACAGTGAACACTGAAGCTTTCTTT.

This rearrangement joins TRBV29-1 to TRBJ1-1; 8 nucleotides line up with TRBD1. V lost 4 bases and J lost 8; bases outside the gene matches: 12. CDR1 is SQVTM and CDR2 is ANQGSEA in the germline V gene. There are 14 residues in the CDR3. The CDR3 protein is CSVAGTGGGTEAFF. The CDR3 DNA reads as TGCAGCGTTGCGGGAACAGGGGGAGGGACCGAAGCTTTCTTT.

The chain recombines TRBV4-1 with TRBJ2-3; D perhaps matches TRBD2 (5 bases). This CDR3 spans 17 amino acids. V lost 0 bases to trimming and J lost 6 bases, with 19 bases between them. Per germline, CDR1 MGHRA and CDR2 YSYEKL. The CDR3 here is CASSQERGQKLFDTQYF. CDR3 DNA: TGCGCCAGCAGCCAAGAGAGAGGGCAGAAGCTTTTCGATACGCAGTATTTT.

The rearrangement uses TRBV15 and TRBJ1-1; maybe TRBD1 (5 bases). Trimming pared 4 bases from V and 1 base from J, leaving 19 bases between. CDR1 is LNHNV and CDR2 is YYDKDF in the germline V gene (reference sequence). There are 17 residues in the CDR3. The CDR3 region is CATSTPRVGLGNTEAFF. The CDR3, as DNA: TGTGCCACCAGCACCCCCAGGGTCGGGTTAGGGAACACTGAAGCTTTCTTT.

This chain connects TRBV5-1 to TRBJ2-5, with D unresolved. The CDR3 has 13 amino acids. The V and J ends lost 1 base and 5 bases respectively, with 9 bases between them. Germline assignment: CDR1 SGHRS and CDR2 YFSETQ. The CDR3 spells CASSLSVRETQYF. CDR3 nucleotide sequence: TGCGCCAGCAGCTTGTCCGTCCGGGAGACCCAGTACTTC.

The genes are TRBV14 and TRBJ1-2; D is unresolved. The V end lost 4 bases, the J end lost 5 bases, and 11 bases lay between the germline ends. Germline CDR1 SGHDN, CDR2 FVKESK. This CDR3 has 13 amino acids. The CDR3 DNA sequence: TGTGCCAGCAGCCCCCCTTCGACATATGGCTACACCTTC. Encoded protein: CASSPPSTYGYTF. Full variable domain (rest looked up from reference TRBV14 and TRBJ1-2): EAGVTQFPSHSVIEKGQTVTLRCDPISGHDNLYWYRRVMGKEIKFLLHFVKESKQDESGMPNNRFLAERTGGTYSTLKVQPAELEDSGVYFCASSPPSTYGYTFGSGTRLTVV.

CDR3 sequence: CASSTSGMYNEQFF. The CDR3 bases are TGTGCCAGCTCGACTAGCGGGATGTACAATGAGCAGTTCTTC. The chain carries TRBV11-1 and TRBJ2-1, with 11 bases fitting TRBD2. After removal of 8 bases from V and 4 bases from J, the junction contained 4 bases not matched to a gene. CDR1 and CDR2 from the germline V gene are SGHAT and FQDESV (reference sequence). The CDR3 is 14 amino acids. The variable domain in full, completed from reference TRBV11-1 and TRBJ2-1, reads EAEVAQSPRYKITEKSQAVAFWCDPISGHATLYWYRQILGQGPELLVQFQDESVVDDSQLPKDRFSAERLKGVDSTLKIQPAELGDSAMYLCASSTSGMYNEQFFGPGTRLTVL.